Presented here are 15 T cell receptor beta chains from one specimen sequenced in a study of blood T cell repertoires in COVID-19. Clones were sequenced by immunoSEQ multiplex PCR, and TCRdb holds only the in-frame ones, with some missing. This table has tens of thousands of clones, about 86% appearing once. Sequenced material: peripheral blood. The receptor source for this set is a woman of 80 years or more with acute or convalescent COVID-19.

The rearrangement uses TRBV12-3 or TRBV12-4 and TRBJ1-5; D ambiguous. Deletions cut 4 bases from V and 0 bases from J, with 4 bases between. The CDR3 covers 13 residues. In nucleotides, the CDR3 is TGTGCCAGCAGTTCCAGTAGCAATCAGCCCCAGCATTTT. As protein: CASSSSSNQPQHF.

There are a few counts of this clone. The rearrangement joins TRBV24-1 to TRBJ1-3; D unresolved. The CDR3 is 12 amino acids. CDR1 KGHDR and CDR2 SFDVKD come from the germline V gene. Trimming shortened V by 3 bases and J by 13 bases, and 12 bases separated the two germline ends. CDR3 sequence (DNA): TGTGCCACCAGTGATACGACCGGGAATATATATTTT. It encodes CATSDTTGNIYF.

V usage is TRBV2 and J usage is TRBJ1-4; a weak D match, TRBD1 (5 bases). The germline V gene encodes CDR1 SNHLY and CDR2 FYNNEI. CDR3 length: 14 residues. The V gene lost 6 bases and the J gene lost 5 bases, with 13 bases spanning the gap. The CDR3 nucleotides read TGTGCCAGCAGCCTCGGGGCGGGAAATGAAAAACTGTTTTTT. Translation gives CASSLGAGNEKLFF.

The chain links TRBV19 to TRBJ1-6, with D tentatively TRBD1 (6 bases). The CDR3 loop spans 13 amino acids. V was cut by 9 bases and J by 2 bases, with 8 bases left in between. In germline, CDR1 is LNHDA, CDR2 SQIVND (reference sequence). The CDR3 protein is CASRGTYNSPLHF. The CDR3, as DNA: TGTGCCAGCAGGGGCACCTATAATTCACCCCTCCACTTT.

J is TRBJ1-6 and V is TRBV30; 7 nucleotides align to TRBD1. Germline V gene lookup returns CDR1 GTSNPN and CDR2 SVGIG (reference sequence). The CDR3 is 14 amino acids. Losses at the gene ends were 2 bases for V and 7 bases for J; bases not matched to a gene: 5. The CDR3 spells CAWSKGAGNSPLHF. The CDR3 nucleotides are TGTGCCTGGAGTAAGGGGGCTGGGAATTCACCCCTCCACTTT.

The V call is TRBV7-2, the J call TRBJ2-1, with TRBD2 matching 11 bases. This CDR3 is 15 amino acids long. Germline V gives CDR1 SGHTA, CDR2 FQGNSA. Unmatched junction bases numbered 4, after V lost 5 bases and J lost 4 bases. The CDR3 bases are TGTGCCAGCAGCACTAGCGGGGGAGGATACAATGAGCAGTTCTTC. Its translation: CASSTSGGGYNEQFF.

The rearrangement links TRBV7-9 to TRBJ2-2, with D maybe TRBD1 (6 bases). The germline gives CDR1 SEHNR, CDR2 FQNEAQ (reference sequence). The V and J ends lost 1 base and 10 bases respectively, with 10 bases between them. This CDR3 spans 13 amino acids. This chain's CDR3 is CASSLGGPEELFF. CDR3 nucleotide sequence: TGTGCCAGCAGCTTAGGGGGGCCGGAGGAGCTGTTTTTT.

The chain is built from TRBV5-4 and TRBJ2-2; D perhaps matches TRBD1 (5 bases). Germline values: CDR1 SGHNT, CDR2 YYREEE (reference sequence). Trimming pared 4 bases from V and 7 bases from J, leaving 17 bases between. This CDR3 is 15 amino acids long. CDR3 protein: CASSAPARGNGELFF. DNA of the CDR3: TGTGCCAGCAGCGCCCCAGCTAGGGGTAACGGGGAGCTGTTTTTT.

The chain links TRBV30 to TRBJ1-1; D may be TRBD1 (6 bases). CDR3 length equals 14 residues. Trimming cost V 3 bases and J 3 bases, with 14 bases left between them. Germline loops: CDR1 GTSNPN, CDR2 SVGIG (reference sequence). The DNA of the CDR3 is TGTGCCTGGAGCCCCGGGACACCCTACACTGAAGCTTTCTTT. Protein: CAWSPGTPYTEAFF.

The V and J genes are TRBV6-1 and TRBJ1-1; TRBD1 agrees at 9 bases. The CDR3 has 14 amino acids. Per germline, CDR1 MNHNS and CDR2 SASEGT. The trim removed 1 base at V and 5 bases at J, leaving 2 bases unmatched. The CDR3 bases are TGTGCCAGCAGTGAAGACAGGGGGCGTACTGAAGCTTTCTTT. It codes for CASSEDRGRTEAFF.

This clone has only a few counts. A read error may produce the germline difference seen at one junction end. This chain links TRBV7-8 with TRBJ1-5; a weak D match, TRBD1 (6 bases). The CDR3 is made up of 16 amino acids. CDR1 and CDR2 from the germline V gene are SGHVS and FQNEAQ. Here the CDR3 reads CASSQGFENSYQPQHF. CDR3 DNA sequence: TGTGCCAGCAGCCAGGGGTTCGAAAATAGCTATCAGCCCCAGCATTTT.

Notes on this clone: This sample includes further DNA sequences coding for the same CDR3. The chain carries TRBV19 and TRBJ2-3; 8 bases are a match to TRBD1. CDR1 and CDR2 (germline): LNHDA, SQIVND (reference sequence). The CDR3 covers 14 residues. V lost 4 bases and J lost 2; bases outside the gene matches: 2. The CDR3 region has the DNA TGTGCCAGTAGTAGGACAGGGATCACAGATACGCAGTATTTT. Translation: CASSRTGITDTQYF.

This chain links TRBV30 with TRBJ2-7; possibly TRBD1 for D (7 bases). Per the germline V gene, CDR1 is GTSNPN and CDR2 is SVGIG (reference sequence). V gave up 0 bases and J gave up 2 bases, with 17 bases separating them. The CDR3 loop spans 16 amino acids. CDR3: CAWSVLGQGGTYEQYF. CDR3 coding DNA: TGTGCCTGGAGTGTACTGGGGCAGGGGGGCACCTACGAGCAGTACTTC.

The chain employs TRBV4-1 and TRBJ1-2; TRBD1 matches at 10 bases. In germline, CDR1 is MGHRA, CDR2 YSYEKL. With V trimmed by 0 bases and J by 5 bases, 6 bases remained unmatched. The CDR3 has 16 amino acids. The CDR3 reads CASSQDPGQGRYGYTF. DNA for the CDR3: TGCGCCAGCAGCCAAGATCCGGGACAGGGGCGGTATGGCTACACCTTC.

The chain uses TRBV30 and TRBJ1-2; D unclear. Germline V gives CDR1 GTSNPN, CDR2 SVGIG (reference sequence). V gave up 5 bases and J gave up 0 bases, with 10 bases separating them. There are 13 residues in the CDR3. CDR3 region: CAWALGANYGYTF. DNA for the CDR3: TGTGCCTGGGCCCTGGGAGCTAACTATGGCTACACCTTC.